This T cell receptor beta chain was profiled in a study of cytomegalovirus exposure and HLA in healthy donors. The PCR ran on 60 Vbeta and 13 Jbeta primers. Produced via immunoSEQ multiplex PCR; TCRdb's table is partial and in-frame only. The table records more than 85,000 clones, roughly 76% of them present only once. Per the germline V gene, CDR1 is MNHEY and CDR2 is SMNVEV (reference sequence). The germline V and J ends were trimmed by 7 bases and 4 bases, with 15 bases remaining between them. The CDR3 sequence is 14 residues long. The table lists this clone with a few counts. The clonotype was recovered from a woman between 45 and 65 years old in good health and CMV-seropositive. The rearrangement joins TRBV27 to TRBJ2-3; D unresolved. Sequenced material: PBMCs. The CDR3 region has the DNA TGTGCCAGCACCCCCCAGTCGCCGCCAGATACGCAGTATTTT. Protein: CASTPQSPPDTQYF.